The subject of this entry is one T cell receptor (beta chain). No antigen is known for it. The germline V gene has CDR1 SGHRS and CDR2 YFSETQ. V dropped 7 bases and J dropped 1 base, with 11 bases sitting between them. This CDR3 is built from 13 residues. Primers: 60 Vbeta forward and 13 Jbeta reverse. Sequenced by immunoSEQ multiplex PCR; TCRdb stores in-frame clones only, minus some. The sample features 150,000 to 200,000 clones, with 2.1% in its top ten. This record comes from a study of cytomegalovirus exposure and HLA in healthy donors. Across the study: The study's early data release held 80 million to 95 million unique TCRs from HLA-typed donors.

Broader study findings: Researchers reported that three CMV-associated chains were confirmed in vitro as CMV antigen-specific. TRBV6-2, TRBV6-3 and other indistinguishable V segments were excluded. The study put around 180 TCR beta chains on its list as cytomegalovirus-associated.

The receptor was isolated from a man aged 25-45 years in good health and CMV-seronegative. This sequence joins TRBV5-1 and TRBJ1-1; no firm D call. Sequenced: PBMCs. CDR3 protein: CASGTQANTEAFF. DNA of the CDR3: TGCGCCAGCGGAACCCAGGCGAACACTGAAGCTTTCTTT.